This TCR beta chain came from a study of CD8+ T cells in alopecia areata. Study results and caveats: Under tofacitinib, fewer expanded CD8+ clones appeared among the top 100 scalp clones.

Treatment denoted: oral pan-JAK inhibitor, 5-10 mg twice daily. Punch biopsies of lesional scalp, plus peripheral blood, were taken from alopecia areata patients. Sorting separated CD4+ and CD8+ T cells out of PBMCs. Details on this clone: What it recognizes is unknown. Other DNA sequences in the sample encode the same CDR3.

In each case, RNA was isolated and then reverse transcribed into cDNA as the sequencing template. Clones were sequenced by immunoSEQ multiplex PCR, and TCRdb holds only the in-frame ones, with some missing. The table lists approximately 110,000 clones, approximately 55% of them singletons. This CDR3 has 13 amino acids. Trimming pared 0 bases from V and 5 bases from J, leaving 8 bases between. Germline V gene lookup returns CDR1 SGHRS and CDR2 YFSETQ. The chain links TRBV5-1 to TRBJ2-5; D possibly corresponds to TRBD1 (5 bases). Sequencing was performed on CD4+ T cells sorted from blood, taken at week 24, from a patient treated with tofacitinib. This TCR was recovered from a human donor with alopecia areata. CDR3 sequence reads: CASSLEGVETQYF. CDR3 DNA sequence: TGCGCCAGCAGCTTGGAAGGGGTCGAGACCCAGTACTTC.